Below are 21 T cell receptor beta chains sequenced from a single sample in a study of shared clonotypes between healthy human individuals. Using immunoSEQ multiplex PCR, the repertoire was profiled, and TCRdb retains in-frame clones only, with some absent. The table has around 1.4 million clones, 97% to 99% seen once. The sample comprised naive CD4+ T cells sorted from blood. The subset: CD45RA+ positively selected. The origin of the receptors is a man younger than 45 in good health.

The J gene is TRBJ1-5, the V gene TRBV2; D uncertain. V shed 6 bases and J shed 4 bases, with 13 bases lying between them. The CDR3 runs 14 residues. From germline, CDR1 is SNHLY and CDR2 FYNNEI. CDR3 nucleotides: TGTGCCAGCAGCCCCTCGGCAGAGAATCAGCCCCAGCATTTT. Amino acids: CASSPSAENQPQHF.

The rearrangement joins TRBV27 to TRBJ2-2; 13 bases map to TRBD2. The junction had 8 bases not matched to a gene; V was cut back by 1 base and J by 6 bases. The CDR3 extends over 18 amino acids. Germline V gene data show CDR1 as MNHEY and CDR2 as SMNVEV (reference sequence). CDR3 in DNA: TGTGCCAGCAGTTTATATCGGACTAGCGGGAGCTCTGCCGGGGAGCTGTTTTTT. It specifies CASSLYRTSGSSAGELFF.

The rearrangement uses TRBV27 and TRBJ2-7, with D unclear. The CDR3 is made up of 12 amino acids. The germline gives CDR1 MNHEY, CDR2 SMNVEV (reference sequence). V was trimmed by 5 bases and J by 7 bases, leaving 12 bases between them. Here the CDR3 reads CASSPTFREQYF. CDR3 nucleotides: TGTGCCAGCAGTCCCACATTTCGAGAGCAGTACTTC.

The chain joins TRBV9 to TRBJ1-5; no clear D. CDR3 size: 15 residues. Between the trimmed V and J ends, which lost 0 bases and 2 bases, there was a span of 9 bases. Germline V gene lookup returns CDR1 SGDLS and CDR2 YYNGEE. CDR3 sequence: CASSVGPAGNQPQHF. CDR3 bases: TGTGCCAGCAGCGTAGGCCCGGCGGGCAATCAGCCCCAGCATTTT.

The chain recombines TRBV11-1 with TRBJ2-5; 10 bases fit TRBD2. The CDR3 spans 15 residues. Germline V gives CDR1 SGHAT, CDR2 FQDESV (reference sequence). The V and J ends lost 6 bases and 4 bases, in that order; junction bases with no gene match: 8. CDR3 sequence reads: CASRSAGGLVETQYF. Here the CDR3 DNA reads TGTGCCAGCAGATCAGCGGGAGGGCTGGTAGAGACCCAGTACTTC. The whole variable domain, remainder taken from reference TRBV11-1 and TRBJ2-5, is EAEVAQSPRYKITEKSQAVAFWCDPISGHATLYWYRQILGQGPELLVQFQDESVVDDSQLPKDRFSAERLKGVDSTLKIQPAELGDSAMYLCASRSAGGLVETQYFGPGTRLLVL.

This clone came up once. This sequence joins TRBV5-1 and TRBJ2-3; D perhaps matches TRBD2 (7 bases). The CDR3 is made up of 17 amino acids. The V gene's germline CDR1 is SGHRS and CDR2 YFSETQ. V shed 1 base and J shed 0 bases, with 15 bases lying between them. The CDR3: CASSLPAGHPSTDTQYF. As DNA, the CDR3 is TGCGCCAGCAGCTTGCCAGCGGGACATCCGAGCACAGATACGCAGTATTTT.

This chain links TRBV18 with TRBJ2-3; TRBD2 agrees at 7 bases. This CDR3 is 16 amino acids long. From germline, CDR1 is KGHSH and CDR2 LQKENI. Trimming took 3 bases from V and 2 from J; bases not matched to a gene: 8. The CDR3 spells CASSPLVAGFTDTQYF. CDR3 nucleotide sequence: TGTGCCAGCTCACCCCTGGTAGCGGGCTTCACAGATACGCAGTATTTT.

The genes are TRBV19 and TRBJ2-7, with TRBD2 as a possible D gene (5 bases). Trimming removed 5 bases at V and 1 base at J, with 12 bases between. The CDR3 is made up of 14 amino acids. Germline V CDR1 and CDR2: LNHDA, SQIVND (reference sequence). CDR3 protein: CASSPTGVSYEQYF. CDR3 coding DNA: TGTGCCAGTAGTCCCACCGGGGTTTCCTACGAGCAGTACTTC.

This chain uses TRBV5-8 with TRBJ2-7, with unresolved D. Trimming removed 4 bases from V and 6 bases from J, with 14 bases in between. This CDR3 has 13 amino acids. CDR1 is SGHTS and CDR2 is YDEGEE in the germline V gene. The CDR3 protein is CASSTYGKSEQYF. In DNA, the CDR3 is TGTGCCAGCAGCACGTACGGCAAGAGCGAGCAGTACTTC.

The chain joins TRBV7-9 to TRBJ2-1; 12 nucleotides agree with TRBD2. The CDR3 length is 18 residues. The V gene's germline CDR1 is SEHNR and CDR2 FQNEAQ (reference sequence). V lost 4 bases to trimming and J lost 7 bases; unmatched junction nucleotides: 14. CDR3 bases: TGTGCCAGCAGCTCCCTTTGGGCTAGCGGGAGGGCCTGGAATGAGCAGTTCTTC. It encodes CASSSLWASGRAWNEQFF.

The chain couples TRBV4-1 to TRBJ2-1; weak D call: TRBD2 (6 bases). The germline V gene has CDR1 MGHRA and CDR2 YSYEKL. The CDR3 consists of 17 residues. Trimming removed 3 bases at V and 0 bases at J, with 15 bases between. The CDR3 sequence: CASSQWFSGNSYNEQFF. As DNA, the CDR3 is TGCGCCAGCAGCCAGTGGTTTAGCGGAAACTCCTACAATGAGCAGTTCTTC.

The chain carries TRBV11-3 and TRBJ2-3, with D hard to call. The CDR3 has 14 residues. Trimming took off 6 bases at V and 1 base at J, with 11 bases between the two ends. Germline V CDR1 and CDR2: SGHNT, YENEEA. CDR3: CASSPTRGTDTQYF. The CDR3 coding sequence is TGTGCCAGCAGTCCGACACGGGGCACAGATACGCAGTATTTT.

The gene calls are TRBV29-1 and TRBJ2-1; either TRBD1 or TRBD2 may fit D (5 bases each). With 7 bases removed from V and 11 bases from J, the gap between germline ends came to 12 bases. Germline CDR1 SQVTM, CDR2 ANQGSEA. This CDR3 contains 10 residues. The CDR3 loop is CSGGSFKQFF. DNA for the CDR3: TGCAGCGGGGGGTCGTTTAAGCAGTTCTTC.

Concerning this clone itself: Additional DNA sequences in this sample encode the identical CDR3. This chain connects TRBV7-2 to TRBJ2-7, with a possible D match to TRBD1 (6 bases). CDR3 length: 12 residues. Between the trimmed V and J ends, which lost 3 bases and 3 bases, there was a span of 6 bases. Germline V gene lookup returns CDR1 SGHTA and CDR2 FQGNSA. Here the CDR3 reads CASSLTGYEQYF. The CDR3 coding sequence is TGTGCCAGCAGCTTGACAGGCTACGAGCAGTACTTC.

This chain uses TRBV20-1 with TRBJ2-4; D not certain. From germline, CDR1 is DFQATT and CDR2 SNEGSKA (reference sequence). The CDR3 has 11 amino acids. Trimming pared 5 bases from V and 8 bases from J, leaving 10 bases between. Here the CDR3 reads CSARDVDIQYF. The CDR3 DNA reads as TGCAGTGCTCGTGACGTGGACATTCAGTACTTC.

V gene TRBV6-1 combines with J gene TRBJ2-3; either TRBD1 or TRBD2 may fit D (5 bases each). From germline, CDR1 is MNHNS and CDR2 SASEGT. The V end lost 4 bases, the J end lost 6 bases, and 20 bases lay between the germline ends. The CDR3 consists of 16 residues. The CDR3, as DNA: TGTGCCAGCAGTGGAAGCCCGGGACCCTACTTCGATACGCAGTATTTT. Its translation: CASSGSPGPYFDTQYF.

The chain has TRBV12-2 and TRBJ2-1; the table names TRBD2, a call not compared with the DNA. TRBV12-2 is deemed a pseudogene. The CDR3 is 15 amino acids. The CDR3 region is CASRLGSGRMVEQFF. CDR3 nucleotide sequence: TGTGCAAGTCGCTTAGGTAGCGGGAGGATGGTTGAGCAGTTCTTC.

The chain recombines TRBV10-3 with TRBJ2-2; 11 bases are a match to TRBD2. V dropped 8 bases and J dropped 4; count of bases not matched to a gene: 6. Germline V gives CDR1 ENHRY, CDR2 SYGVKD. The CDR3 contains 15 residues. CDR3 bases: TGTGCCATCGGGACTAGCGGCAAATCCACCGGGGAGCTGTTTTTT. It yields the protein CAIGTSGKSTGELFF.

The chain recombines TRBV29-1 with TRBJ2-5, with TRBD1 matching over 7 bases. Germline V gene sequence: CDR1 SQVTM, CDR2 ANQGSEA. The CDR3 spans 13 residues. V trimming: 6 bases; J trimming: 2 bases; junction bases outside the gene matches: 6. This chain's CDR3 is CSVLPGQQETQYF. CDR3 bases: TGCAGCGTCTTACCGGGACAGCAAGAGACCCAGTACTTC.

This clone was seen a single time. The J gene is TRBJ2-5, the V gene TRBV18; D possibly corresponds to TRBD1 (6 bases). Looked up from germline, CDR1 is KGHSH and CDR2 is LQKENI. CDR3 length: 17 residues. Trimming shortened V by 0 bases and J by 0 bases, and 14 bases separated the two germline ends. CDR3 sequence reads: CASSPPGTPLYQETQYF. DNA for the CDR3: TGTGCCAGCTCACCACCAGGGACACCGCTGTACCAAGAGACCCAGTACTTC.

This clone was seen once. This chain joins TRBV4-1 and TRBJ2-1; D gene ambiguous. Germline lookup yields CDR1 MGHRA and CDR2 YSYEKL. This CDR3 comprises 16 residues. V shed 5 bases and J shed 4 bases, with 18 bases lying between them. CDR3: CASSELNILDYNEQFF. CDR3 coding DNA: TGCGCCAGCAGCGAACTGAATATTTTGGATTACAATGAGCAGTTCTTC.